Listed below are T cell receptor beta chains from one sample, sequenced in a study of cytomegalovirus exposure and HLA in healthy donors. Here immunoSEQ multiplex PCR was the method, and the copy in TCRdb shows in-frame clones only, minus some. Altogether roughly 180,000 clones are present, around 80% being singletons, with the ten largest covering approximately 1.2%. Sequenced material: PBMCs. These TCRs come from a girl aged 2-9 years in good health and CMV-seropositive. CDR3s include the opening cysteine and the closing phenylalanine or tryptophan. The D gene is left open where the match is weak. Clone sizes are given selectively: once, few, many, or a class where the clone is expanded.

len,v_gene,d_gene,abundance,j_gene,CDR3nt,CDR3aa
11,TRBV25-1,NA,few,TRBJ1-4,TGTGCCAGCAGTGACTATGAAAAACTGTTTTTT,CASSDYEKLFF
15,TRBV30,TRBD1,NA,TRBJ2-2,TGTGCCTGGAGTAGGGGGCAAGGTGACACCGGGGAGCTGTTTTTT,CAWSRGQGDTGELFF
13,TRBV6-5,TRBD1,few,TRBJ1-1,TGTGCCAGCAGTTACTGGGCAGGGGGTGTAGCTTTCTTT,CASSYWAGGVAFF
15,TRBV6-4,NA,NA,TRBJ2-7,TGTGCCAGCAGTCAAGACGGCAGGGGCCCCTACGAGCAGTACTTC,CASSQDGRGPYEQYF
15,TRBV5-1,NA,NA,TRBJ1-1,TGCGCCAGCCAAACTTCAAGGGGTGTTAACACTGAAGCTTTCTTT,CASQTSRGVNTEAFF
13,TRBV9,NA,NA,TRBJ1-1,TGTGCCAGCAGCGCCGGGGGAAACACTGAAGCTTTCTTT,CASSAGGNTEAFF
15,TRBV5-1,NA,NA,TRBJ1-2,TGCGCCAGCAGCTTGGACCCTACAGGGTTCTATGGCTACACCTTC,CASSLDPTGFYGYTF
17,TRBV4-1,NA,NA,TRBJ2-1,TGCGCCAGCAGCCAAGATTTGGCTTTGGGGGCGTTCGCTGAGCAGTTCTTC,CASSQDLALGAFAEQFF
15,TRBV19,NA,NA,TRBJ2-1,TGTGCCAGTGCTACCCCTGGGAGCGGATACAATGAGCAGTTCTTC,CASATPGSGYNEQFF
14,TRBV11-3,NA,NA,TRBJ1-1,TGTGCCAGCAGCCCTAGCAGAATATCCACTGAAGCTTTCTTT,CASSPSRISTEAFF
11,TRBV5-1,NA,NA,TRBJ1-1,TGCGCCAGTAGTAAGAACACTGAAGCTTTCTTT,CASSKNTEAFF
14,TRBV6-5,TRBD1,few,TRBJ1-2,TGTGCCACCTGGACAGGGGGCAGGAACTATGGCTACACCTTC,CATWTGGRNYGYTF
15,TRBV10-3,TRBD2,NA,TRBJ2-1,TGTGCCATCCTCGGACTAGCGGGTTCGCGGGATGAGCAGTTCTTC,CAILGLAGSRDEQFF
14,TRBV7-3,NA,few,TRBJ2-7,TGTGCCAGCAGCCTCCTGACAAAGCTCTACGAGCAGTACTTC,CASSLLTKLYEQYF
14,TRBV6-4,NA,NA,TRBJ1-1,TGTGCCAGCAGGCAGGCCCCACCGAACACTGAAGCTTTCTTT,CASRQAPPNTEAFF
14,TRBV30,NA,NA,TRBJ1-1,TGTGCCTGGAGTGTACCGGCGGGGGGCACTGAAGCTTTCTTT,CAWSVPAGGTEAFF
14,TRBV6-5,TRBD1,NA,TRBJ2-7,TGTGCCAGCAGACAGGGGAGAATGTCCTACGAGCAGTACTTC,CASRQGRMSYEQYF
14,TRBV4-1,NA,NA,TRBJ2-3,TGCGCCAGCAGCCAAGATACCCCCGGAGATACGCAGTATTTT,CASSQDTPGDTQYF
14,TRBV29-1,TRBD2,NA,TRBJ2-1,TGCAGCGTTGAACCCGGGAGGGGGAGCAATGAGCAGTTCTTC,CSVEPGRGSNEQFF
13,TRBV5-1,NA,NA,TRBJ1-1,TGCGCCAGCAGCTTGAAGGAAGGACAAGAAGCTTTCTTT,CASSLKEGQEAFF
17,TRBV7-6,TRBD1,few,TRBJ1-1,TGTGCCAGCAGCCGAGGGGGGACAGGGCTCCTGAACACTGAAGCTTTCTTT,CASSRGGTGLLNTEAFF
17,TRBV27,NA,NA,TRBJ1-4,TGTGCCAGCAGGGCCCTAGATATGGCACCAGGGAAGGAAAAACTGTTTTTT,CASRALDMAPGKEKLFF
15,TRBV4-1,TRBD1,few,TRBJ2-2,TGCGCCAGCAGCCCAAAGACAGGGACCACCGGGGAGCTGTTTTTT,CASSPKTGTTGELFF
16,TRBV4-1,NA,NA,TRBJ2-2,TGCGCCAGCAGCCAAGTTGCGACAGAGAACACCGGGGAGCTGTTTTTT,CASSQVATENTGELFF
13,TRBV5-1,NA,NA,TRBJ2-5,TGCGCCAGCAGCTTGGGGGAGCAAGAGACCCAGTACTTC,CASSLGEQETQYF
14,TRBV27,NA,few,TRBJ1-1,TGTGCCAGCAGTTTGTCCTCGACAAGCACTGAAGCTTTCTTT,CASSLSSTSTEAFF
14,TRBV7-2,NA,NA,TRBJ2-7,TGTGCCAGCAGCACACGCTTCGGACAGCCTGAGCAGTACTTC,CASSTRFGQPEQYF
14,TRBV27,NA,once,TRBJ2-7,TGTGCCAGCAGTTTTTTCCGCAGCTCCTACGAGCAGTACTTC,CASSFFRSSYEQYF
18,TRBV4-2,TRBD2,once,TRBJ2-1,TGTGCCAGCAGCATTACTAGCGGGGGGGTCAGCTCCTACAATGAGCAGTTCTTC,CASSITSGGVSSYNEQFF
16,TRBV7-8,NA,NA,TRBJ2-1,TGTGCCAGCAGCTTAAGCGGGCCGACCTCCTACAATGAGCAGTTCTTC,CASSLSGPTSYNEQFF
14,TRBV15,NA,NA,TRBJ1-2,TGTGCCACCAGCAGAGGTGCCAGTCTTTATGGCTACACCTTC,CATSRGASLYGYTF
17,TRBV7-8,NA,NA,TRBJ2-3,TGTGCCAGCAGCTTAGGAGGACTGGGGATGAGCACAGATACGCAGTATTTT,CASSLGGLGMSTDTQYF
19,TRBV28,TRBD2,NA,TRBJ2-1,TGTGCCAGCAGTCGAGGACTAGCGGGAGGGCTCAGCTCCTACAATGAGCAGTTCTTC,CASSRGLAGGLSSYNEQFF
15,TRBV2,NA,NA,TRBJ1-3,TGTGCCAGCGTCCCCCCGGCTGGGGCCGGAAACACCATATATTTT,CASVPPAGAGNTIYF
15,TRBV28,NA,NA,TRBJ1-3,TGTGCCAGCAGTAGACGACAGAACCTTGGAAACACCATATATTTT,CASSRRQNLGNTIYF
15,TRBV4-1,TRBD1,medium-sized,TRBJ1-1,TGCGCCAGCAGCCAGGGCGACAGGGGTTCTACTGAAGCTTTCTTT,CASSQGDRGSTEAFF
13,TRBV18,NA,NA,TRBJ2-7,TGTGCCAGCTCACCCCCTCCGGGCTACGAGCAGTACTTC,CASSPPPGYEQYF
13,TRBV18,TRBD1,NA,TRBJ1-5,TGTGCCAGCTCCCGCGGACAGGATCAGCCCCAGCATTTT,CASSRGQDQPQHF
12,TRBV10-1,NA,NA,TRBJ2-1,TGCGCCAGCAGTGACACCTACAATGAGCAGTTCTTC,CASSDTYNEQFF
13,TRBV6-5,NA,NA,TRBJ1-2,TGTGCCAGCAGTTACTCCGGCGGGTATGGCTACACCTTC,CASSYSGGYGYTF
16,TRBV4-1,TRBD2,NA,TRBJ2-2,TGCGCCAGCAGCCAAGAGTGGGGAGGGCCCACCGGGGAGCTGTTTTTT,CASSQEWGGPTGELFF
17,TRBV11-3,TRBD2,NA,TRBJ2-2,TGTGCCAGCAGCCCCCTACTAGCGGGGGGGAACACCGGGGAGCTGTTTTTT,CASSPLLAGGNTGELFF
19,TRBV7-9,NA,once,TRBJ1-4,TGTGCCAGCAGCTTCCGGGGTCCCACAATCCGCTCTTCTAATGAAAAACTGTTTTTT,CASSFRGPTIRSSNEKLFF
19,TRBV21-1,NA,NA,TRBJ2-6,TGTGCCAGCAGCAAAGGGACAGGGTCTGTAGTGACTGGGGCCAACGTCCTGACTTTC,CASSKGTGSVVTGANVLTF
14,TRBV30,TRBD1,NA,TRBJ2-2,TGTGCCTGGAGGTGGGACAGGAACACCGGGGAGCTGTTTTTT,CAWRWDRNTGELFF
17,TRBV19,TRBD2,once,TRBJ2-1,TGTGCCAGTAGTCCACGTACTAGCGGGAGGGACCACAATGAGCAGTTCTTC,CASSPRTSGRDHNEQFF
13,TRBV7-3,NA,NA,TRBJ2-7,TGTGCCAGCAGCTTATCAGCGGGCAACGAGCAGTACTTC,CASSLSAGNEQYF
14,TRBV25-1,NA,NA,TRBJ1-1,TGTGCCAGCAGTGGCCCTCCTAGGAACACTGAAGCTTTCTTT,CASSGPPRNTEAFF
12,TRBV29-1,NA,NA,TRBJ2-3,TGCAGCGATTGGACAGACACAGATACGCAGTATTTT,CSDWTDTDTQYF